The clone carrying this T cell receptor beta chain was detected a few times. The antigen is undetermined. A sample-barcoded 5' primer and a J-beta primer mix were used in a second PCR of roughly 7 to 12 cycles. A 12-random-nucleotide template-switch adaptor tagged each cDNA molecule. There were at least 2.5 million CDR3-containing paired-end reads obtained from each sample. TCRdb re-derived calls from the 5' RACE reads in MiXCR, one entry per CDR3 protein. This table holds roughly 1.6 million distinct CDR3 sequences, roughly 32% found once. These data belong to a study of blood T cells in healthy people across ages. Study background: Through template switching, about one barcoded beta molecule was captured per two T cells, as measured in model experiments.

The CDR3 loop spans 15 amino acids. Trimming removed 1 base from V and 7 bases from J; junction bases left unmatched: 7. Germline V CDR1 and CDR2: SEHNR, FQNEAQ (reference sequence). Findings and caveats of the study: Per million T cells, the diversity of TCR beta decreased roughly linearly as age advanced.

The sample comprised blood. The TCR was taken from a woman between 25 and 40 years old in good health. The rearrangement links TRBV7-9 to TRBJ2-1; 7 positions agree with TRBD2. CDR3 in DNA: TGTGCCAGCAGCTTAGACGGGACTACCACAAATGAGCAGTTCTTC. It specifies CASSLDGTTTNEQFF.